These 27 T cell receptor beta chains share one sample of origin, sequenced in a study of CD4 T cell repertoires in COVID-19. TCRdb's table, derived via immunoSEQ multiplex PCR, lists solely in-frame clones and lacks some. The table records more than 65,000 clones, roughly four fifths of them present only once. Sequenced here: CD4+ T cells from peripheral blood, sampled after recovery from COVID-19. The receptors shown here come from a human donor who had COVID-19.

The chain joins TRBV5-5 to TRBJ1-2; a possible D gene is TRBD1 (5 bases). V was cut by 0 bases and J by 8 bases, with 11 bases left in between. The V gene's germline CDR1 is SGHKS and CDR2 YYEKEE (reference sequence). The CDR3 spans 13 residues. CDR3 sequence (DNA): TGTGCCAGCAGCTTGGCAGGGCGGGGCGGCTACACCTTC. This sequence encodes CASSLAGRGGYTF.

The chain combines TRBV28 with TRBJ2-7; D is undetermined. The CDR3 loop spans 15 amino acids. Deletions cut 8 bases from V and 0 bases from J, with 17 bases between. The germline V gene has CDR1 MDHEN and CDR2 SYDVKM. DNA of the CDR3: TGTGCCAGCGTACGCAATGCGGAAGGCTCCTACGAGCAGTACTTC. Its translation: CASVRNAEGSYEQYF.

The chain recombines TRBV11-2 with TRBJ1-4; no reliable D call. Trimming removed 0 bases from V and 11 bases from J, with 4 bases in between. Germline assignment: CDR1 SGHAT and CDR2 FQNNGV. CDR3 size: 11 residues. CDR3 sequence (DNA): TGTGCCAGCAGCTTAGAGGAGAAACTGTTTTTT. Translation: CASSLEEKLFF.

This clone showed up just a few times. The CDR3 DNA is TGTGCCAGCGCAAGGTCGAGCCTCGATCAGCCCCAGCATTTT. This codes for CASARSSLDQPQHF. The chain uses TRBV6-4 and TRBJ1-5; no reliable D call. V gave up 8 bases and J gave up 5 bases, with 16 bases separating them. Per the germline V gene, CDR1 is MRHNA and CDR2 is SNTAGT. This CDR3 is built from 14 residues.

This clone has just a few counts. This rearrangement joins TRBV5-1 to TRBJ1-5; no clear D gene. CDR1 and CDR2 from the germline V gene are SGHRS and YFSETQ. The V and J ends lost 0 bases and 0 bases respectively, with 10 bases between them. The CDR3 spans 16 residues. The CDR3 loop is CASSLGGGSSNQPQHF. CDR3 bases: TGCGCCAGCAGCTTGGGGGGAGGAAGTAGCAATCAGCCCCAGCATTTT.

This clone was counted between two and nine times. This chain joins TRBV6-1 and TRBJ1-6; D is unclear. The CDR3 runs 11 residues. The germline V and J ends were trimmed by 3 bases and 10 bases, with 4 bases remaining between them. Looked up from germline, CDR1 is MNHNS and CDR2 is SASEGT. The CDR3, as DNA: TGTGCCAGCAGTGAGAAGTCACCCCTCCACTTT. Encoded protein: CASSEKSPLHF.

V and J are TRBV6-2 or TRBV6-3 and TRBJ2-7; D is undetermined. The V gene lost 5 bases and the J gene lost 2 bases, with 4 bases spanning the gap. The germline CDR1 and CDR2 sequences are MNHEY and SVGEGT. This CDR3 has 11 amino acids. In DNA, the CDR3 is TGTGCCAGCAGTGACGCCTACGAGCAGTACTTC. It translates to CASSDAYEQYF.

Written as DNA, the CDR3 is TGTGCCAGCAGCCAAGAGACAGGGTCAGAGACCCAGTACTTC. Protein: CASSQETGSETQYF. The V gene is TRBV3-1 (or the pseudogene TRBV3-2), the J gene TRBJ2-5, with 7 bases aligning to TRBD1. Losses at the gene ends were 0 bases for V and 4 bases for J; bases not matched to a gene: 2. Germline assignment: CDR1 LGHDT and CDR2 YNNKEL (reference sequence). The CDR3 runs 14 residues.

The rearrangement links TRBV9 to TRBJ1-2; unclear D gene. Germline-derived CDR1 and CDR2 are SGDLS and YYNGEE. V was pared by 0 bases and J by 3 bases, with 9 bases between. This CDR3 is 14 amino acids long. The chain's CDR3 is CASSVEVGHYGYTF. The CDR3 region has the DNA TGTGCCAGCAGCGTAGAGGTGGGCCACTATGGCTACACCTTC.

V is TRBV18 and J is TRBJ2-2; D gene unclear. V was trimmed by 0 bases and J by 3 bases, leaving 11 bases between them. Germline V gene data show CDR1 as KGHSH and CDR2 as LQKENI. CDR3 size: 16 residues. The CDR3 reads CASSPPSTSYTGELFF. The CDR3 nucleotides are TGTGCCAGCTCACCACCGTCAACATCTTACACCGGGGAGCTGTTTTTT.

The chain employs TRBV6-4 and TRBJ2-1; 9 positions match TRBD1. CDR1 is MRHNA and CDR2 is SNTAGT in the germline V gene. The CDR3 is 15 amino acids. Germline trimming cut 5 bases from V and 9 bases from J; bases unmatched to any gene: 11. CDR3 DNA sequence: TGTGCCAGCAGTCGAGGACAGGGGTCCATCAGTGAGCAGTTCTTC. Protein sequence: CASSRGQGSISEQFF.

This clone came up once. The rearrangement uses TRBV5-5 and TRBJ2-3; D is possibly TRBD1 or TRBD2 (5 bases each). The CDR3 totals 17 residues. Germline CDR1 and CDR2: SGHKS and YYEKEE (reference sequence). The germline V and J ends were trimmed by 0 bases and 2 bases, with 16 bases remaining between them. The CDR3 nucleotides are TGTGCCAGCAGCTTGGCCGGGACGGGCTTGTTCACAGATACGCAGTATTTT. It yields the protein CASSLAGTGLFTDTQYF. Full variable domain (outside the CDR3, taken from reference TRBV5-5 and TRBJ2-3): DAGVTQSPTHLIKTRGQQVTLRCSPISGHKSVSWYQQVLGQGPQFIFQYYEKEERGRGNFPDRFSARQFPNYSSELNVNALLLGDSALYLCASSLAGTGLFTDTQYFGPGTRLTVL.

This chain uses TRBV5-1 with TRBJ1-5; D possibly corresponds to TRBD1 (5 bases). Trimming took 7 bases from V and 0 from J, leaving 17 bases between them. The germline V gene has CDR1 SGHRS and CDR2 YFSETQ. The CDR3 is made up of 16 amino acids. CDR3 nucleotides: TGCGCCAGCGAAGGGGTTGGGGATGGTAGCAATCAGCCCCAGCATTTT. Encoded protein: CASEGVGDGSNQPQHF.

The V gene is TRBV19, the J gene TRBJ1-2; D possibly corresponds to TRBD1 (5 bases). Germline loops: CDR1 LNHDA, CDR2 SQIVND (reference sequence). Trimming pared 9 bases from V and 8 bases from J, leaving 16 bases between. The CDR3 covers 12 residues. The CDR3 is CASGGARRGYTF. The DNA of the CDR3 is TGTGCCAGCGGTGGGGCCCGAAGGGGCTACACCTTC.

This clone was counted between two and nine times. The chain has TRBV25-1 and TRBJ1-2; D unclear. The CDR3 consists of 15 residues. Deletions cut 4 bases from V and 2 bases from J, with 14 bases between. CDR1 and CDR2 from the germline V gene are MGHDK and SYGVNS. The CDR3 loop reads CASSADLGRNYGYTF. The CDR3 bases are TGTGCCAGCAGTGCGGACCTGGGGAGAAACTATGGCTACACCTTC.

This clone was found once. The chain couples TRBV29-1 to TRBJ2-2; TRBD1 matches at 9 bases. Trimming took 7 bases from V and 7 from J; bases not matched to a gene: 13. Germline V gives CDR1 SQVTM, CDR2 ANQGSEA. CDR3 length: 15 amino acids. The chain's CDR3 is CSAVRQGGLVGELFF. CDR3 DNA: TGCAGCGCAGTTAGACAGGGGGGTTTAGTCGGGGAGCTGTTTTTT.

The gene calls are TRBV11-2 and TRBJ1-1, with D possibly TRBD1 on 6 matching bases. CDR3 length equals 13 residues. V was clipped by 5 bases and J by 1 base, with 8 bases between them. CDR1 is SGHAT and CDR2 is FQNNGV in the germline V gene. For the CDR3, the DNA is TGTGCCAGCAGCCAGGGGAGGAACACTGAAGCTTTCTTT. It yields the protein CASSQGRNTEAFF.

The rearrangement uses TRBV5-1 and TRBJ1-1, with 8 bases identical to TRBD1. Trimming at V came to 4 bases and at J to 8 bases, leaving 10 bases not matched to a gene. This CDR3 contains 14 residues. The V gene's germline CDR1 is SGHRS and CDR2 YFSETQ. The CDR3 bases are TGCGCCAGCAGCGCCACGACCGGGACAGGAGAAGCTTTCTTT. This codes for CASSATTGTGEAFF.

This chain uses TRBV29-1 with TRBJ2-2, with 8 positions matching TRBD1. Germline V gene data show CDR1 as SQVTM and CDR2 as ANQGSEA. The CDR3 length is 15 residues. V dropped 7 bases and J dropped 2; count of bases not matched to a gene: 9. CDR3 residues: CSADTGTGNTGELFF. CDR3 sequence (DNA): TGCAGCGCAGACACCGGGACAGGAAACACCGGGGAGCTGTTTTTT.

This chain connects TRBV19 to TRBJ1-4; 8 positions match TRBD1. Germline CDR1 LNHDA, CDR2 SQIVND (reference sequence). V dropped 9 bases and J dropped 1; count of bases not matched to a gene: 10. CDR3 length equals 16 residues. CDR3 in amino acids: CASSDRGWGTNEKLFF. As DNA, the CDR3 is TGTGCCAGCTCCGACAGGGGATGGGGAACTAATGAAAAACTGTTTTTT.

V usage is TRBV28 and J usage is TRBJ2-7; 8 bases line up with TRBD2. The V gene's germline CDR1 is MDHEN and CDR2 SYDVKM. This CDR3 contains 15 residues. The V segment lost 5 bases and the J segment 6 bases; nucleotides outside the gene matches: 12. CDR3 in amino acids: CASSPHTDREGEQYF. The CDR3 nucleotides are TGTGCCAGCAGTCCTCACACTGACCGGGAGGGCGAGCAGTACTTC.

The rearrangement uses TRBV20-1 and TRBJ1-1, with D possibly matching TRBD1 (5 bases). The CDR3 spans 11 residues. In germline, CDR1 is DFQATT, CDR2 SNEGSKA (reference sequence). The chain's CDR3 is CRAGLNTEAFF. DNA of the CDR3: TGCAGGGCAGGGTTGAACACTGAAGCTTTCTTT.

The genes are TRBV12-3 or TRBV12-4 and TRBJ2-7, with unresolved D. The CDR3 runs to 13 residues. The V end was cut by 3 bases, the J end by 6 bases, with 12 bases between. The chain's CDR3 is CASSLLVPPEQYF. CDR3 coding DNA: TGTGCCAGCAGTTTGTTAGTCCCCCCCGAGCAGTACTTC.

The V call is TRBV11-2, the J call TRBJ1-2; D is ambiguous. Between the trimmed V and J ends, which lost 4 bases and 6 bases, there was a span of 24 bases. The germline V gene encodes CDR1 SGHAT and CDR2 FQNNGV. The CDR3 is 17 residues long. The CDR3 sequence: CASSSSLLGGVRDGYTF. CDR3 in DNA: TGTGCCAGCAGCTCATCCCTCCTGGGAGGCGTCCGGGATGGCTACACCTTC.

V gene TRBV5-1 combines with J gene TRBJ2-2; D may be TRBD2 (6 bases). The CDR3 extends over 15 amino acids. The germline V and J ends were trimmed by 0 bases and 6 bases, with 12 bases remaining between them. CDR1 is SGHRS, CDR2 YFSETQ, per germline. The CDR3 sequence: CASSLVEGWAGELFF. CDR3 bases: TGCGCCAGCAGCTTGGTGGAGGGATGGGCCGGGGAGCTGTTTTTT.

This clone was recorded once. This chain joins TRBV29-1 and TRBJ1-1; TRBD1 matches at 9 bases. This CDR3 is 14 amino acids long. Trimming at V came to 5 bases and at J to 4 bases, leaving 8 bases not matched to a gene. Per the germline V gene, CDR1 is SQVTM and CDR2 is ANQGSEA. DNA for the CDR3: TGCAGCGTTAGCGCGACAGGGGGGAGCACTGAAGCTTTCTTT. Protein: CSVSATGGSTEAFF.

The V gene is TRBV19, the J gene TRBJ2-7, with TRBD1 matching over 8 bases. CDR1 LNHDA and CDR2 SQIVND come from the germline V gene (reference sequence). CDR3 size: 15 residues. The J segment lost 0 bases and the V segment lost 5 bases, leaving 6 bases of the junction unmatched. The CDR3 reads CASSRRQGSSYEQYF. CDR3 nucleotide sequence: TGTGCCAGTAGTCGCCGACAGGGGAGCTCCTACGAGCAGTACTTC.